This T cell receptor (beta chain) was recorded in a study of T cell changes during pregnancy in multiple sclerosis (dated by TCRdb to 2018 to 2020). In terms of the full investigation: Changes in the T cell repertoire over the course of pregnancy were examined in this study in women with multiple sclerosis.

The library was obtained by the immunoSEQ multiplex PCR assay. TCRdb's version of the immuneACCESS table is confined to in-frame rearrangements and falls short of the full clone set. An unresolved V gene accounts for under half of the shortfall where checked; the remainder is of unknown origin. The sample table lists under 35,000 clones, around 87% of them with a count of one. The ten largest clonotypes hold around 0.62% of the sample. This clone was observed a single time. The antigen it recognizes is unknown. There are no base qualities to consult, and no much larger clone falls within one base. V loses 3 bases of germline sequence and J loses 6 bases, and the interval between the two ends is 12 bases. CDR1 and CDR2, per the germline V gene (reference sequence), are LNHDA and SQIVND. From its cysteine to its phenylalanine, the CDR3 spans 14 amino acids. Of all the DNA, just the CDR3 is kept, 42 bases in frame from base 1.

Source: CD4+ T cells from peripheral blood mononuclear cells, taken in the third trimester of pregnancy. The rearrangement joined TRBV19 to TRBJ1-5, with the D segment identity uncertain. This sequence was found in a female donor in good health, enrolled as a control in a pregnancy study. CDR3 protein: CASSMGNGGQPQHF. Read as DNA, the sequence is TGTGCCAGTAGTATGGGCAATGGAGGTCAGCCCCAGCATTTT.